The entry below describes one TCR beta chain. What antigen it recognizes has not been identified. Within one base of it there is no much larger clone, and no base qualities were kept. The germline V gene provides CDR1 SGHNT and CDR2 YENEEA. V is clipped by 5 bases and J by 8 bases, and the sequence between their germline boundaries is 25 bases long. Its CDR3 holds 17 amino acids, cysteine through phenylalanine. Solely the CDR3 DNA is kept, with 51 bases framed from the first base. These data are taken from a study of cytomegalovirus exposure and HLA in healthy donors (TCRdb year 2017). For the wider study: In an earlier analysis of around 540 of the donors, 250 to 300 Gb of sequence data and just under 120 million unique TCR beta sequences from about 180 million T cells were reported. About 280 gigabases of sequencing data and 70 million to 100 million unique TCR sequences made up an early release that covered 500 to 650 HLA-typed donors. Of the 300 to 450 genotyped donors, approximately 82% fell in the genetic ancestry cluster associated with self-reported Caucasian donors. The study aimed to test whether signatures of past pathogen exposure could be identified by cataloging public T cell receptors. The study used immunosequencing to profile the T cell repertoires of approximately 630 subjects and linked those repertoires to cytomegalovirus serostatus. In addition to the first cohort of hundreds of subjects, a separate validation cohort of about 120 different subjects was used. To predict cytomegalovirus infection status, the study combined high-throughput TCR immunosequencing, statistical association of individual TCRs with disease status, and machine learning. A later analysis re-examined previously published TCR beta repertoires from just over 650 donors and added high-resolution HLA genotyping to investigate patterns of TCR occurrence. The later analysis used no new phenotypic data to find candidate immune exposures, relying instead on TCR beta sequences and their occurrence across donors. In an earlier analysis of roughly 580 of the donors, high-throughput TCR beta sequencing was used to judge whether each TCR beta V gene segment behaved as functional or pseudogenic. Donor age, sex, ethnicity and CMV serostatus were compiled alongside the repertoire data. A later genetic analysis used genome-wide SNP genotypes for about 55% of the 666 donors, treating that subset as a discovery cohort. Every repertoire in the discovery cohort had been generated on one and the same sequencing platform. HLA typing covered class I and class II loci at four-digit resolution. Typing coverage differed by locus: A, B, C, DRB1 and DQB1 were typed in roughly 620-630 donors, DQA1 in 500 to 550, DPA1 in 606, and DPB1 in around 490. Five DR-DQ haplotypes were handled as single units for association and clustering, since linkage in the cohort was strong. Among a few hundred genotyped donors of the cohort, an average of about 240,000 unique TCR beta nucleotide sequences were sequenced per donor, around 20% of them non-productive. General findings and caveats noted by the study authors: Three of the identified cytomegalovirus-associated TCR beta chains were confirmed in vitro to be specific for cytomegalovirus antigens. When HLA alleles, especially DR and DQ, strongly co-occurred, TCR associations were difficult to assign to individual alleles. A later analysis associated 15,000 to 20,000 TCR beta sequences with specific HLA alleles at a false discovery rate of 0.05. In a later genetic analysis, a missense DCLRE1C variant was associated with V-gene and J-gene trimming of TCR beta chains, and the association was replicated in an independent cohort. Only TCR beta chains were sequenced in this cohort, and the absence of alpha or paired-chain data limited detectable features. Because the 87-base-pair reads could not distinguish some IMGT-functional V segments, including TRBV6-2 and TRBV6-3, those segments were excluded. Over 15 rarely observed V segments, including chromosome 9 orphons, were excluded from the earlier analysis of approximately 500 of the donors because counts were too low. HLA typing was unavailable for some donors at each locus, so association tests used only the typed subset. According to a later analysis, TCR association rates differed among HLA loci, with DRB1 alleles showing the most associated TCRs and HLA-C alleles showing the fewest. A further reported finding was that TCR beta sequences accurately predicted the HLA-A and HLA-B alleles for most subjects in the first cohort. The authors suggested that the approach could potentially be generalized to other disease states and immunological phenotypes. Most CMV-associated TCR beta chains appeared to be HLA-restricted in a later analysis, and the HLA associations seemed to be driven largely by CMV exposure. Roughly uniform sequencing depth across donors was assumed in presence/absence analyses, although this assumption may not hold. In a later analysis, HLA-associated TCR beta chains showed more clonal expansion and lower generation probabilities than non-associated chains that were equally common. Correlated functional status among segregating V segments might reflect linkage disequilibrium, but an unknown experimental factor could not be ruled out. A total of roughly 160 TCR beta chains were listed by the study as associated with cytomegalovirus. Cytomegalovirus status was reported to be diagnosed by the classifier with high specificity and sensitivity in both the original and validation cohorts. Most TCR sequences were seen in very few donors, while some public TCRs were found in many individuals. A later analysis reported that several top co-occurrence clusters appeared linked to parvovirus B19, influenza, CMV and Epstein-Barr virus. In a later genetic analysis, fewer N-insertions in productive TCRs were reported among donors in an Asian-associated ancestry cluster than the roughly 700-donor mean. Immune exposure information for the cohort was limited to CMV serostatus. Broadly in line with IMGT annotations, most TCR beta V segments showed up in productive rearrangements about 87% or about 30% of the time in an earlier analysis of about 500 of the donors. A cluster of highly shared sequence variants was judged likely to represent a technical artifact of the sequencing pipeline.

The cohort was made up of 666 healthy bone marrow donors. Cohort members were all nominally healthy when sampled, although unrecorded immune exposures were likely present. The donor was CMV seronegative and was included in the group of 352 seronegative cohort members. A peripheral blood sample was provided by each donor, and peripheral blood mononuclear cells were used for TCR beta sequencing. The Qiagen DNeasy Blood Extraction Kit was used to extract genomic DNA from the blood cell samples. Receptor amplification or capture employed the immunoSEQ multiplex PCR assay. A mixture of 60 forward primers for TCR Vbeta segments and 13 reverse primers for TCR Jbeta segments was used in the multiplex PCR. The CDR3 region of rearranged TCR beta genes was amplified from genomic DNA by a multiplex PCR assay. The amplified TCR beta libraries were sequenced on the Illumina HiSeq System as 87-base-pair reads. The original pipeline was this. A later analysis counted about 82 million unique TCR beta chains across the 666 repertoires, and around 12 million of these chains were shared by at least two donors. A nearest-neighbor algorithm error-corrected the raw reads and collapsed the reads into unique sequences, merging closely related sequences to remove PCR and sequencing errors. CDR3 sequences were aligned to IMGT reference sequences to assign V, D and J gene segments. Each retained sequence needed at least a six-nucleotide match to both a V gene segment and a J gene segment. A rearrangement was called productive if the CDR3 had no stop codons and remained in frame with V and J, and every other rearrangement was called non-productive. Following IMGT convention, CDR3 was defined as the stretch from the second conserved V-encoded cysteine up to the conserved J-encoded phenylalanine. The earlier analysis of a few hundred of the donors excluded sequences that lacked an unambiguous match to a single V gene segment. An earlier analysis of fewer than 750 of the donors classified V segments as functional when productive rearrangements were above 56.7% and as segregating when the standard deviation between donors was above 5%. A statistical classification framework was developed to diagnose cytomegalovirus status using the catalog of TCR beta chain sequences. V and J gene assignment, in a later analysis, came from comparing TCR nucleotide sequences with IMGT/GENE-DB human TR gene sequences. The TCRdist pipeline was used in a later analysis to assign CDR3 sequences and most-parsimonious VDJ recombination scenarios. In a later analysis, each TCR beta chain was defined by its CDR3 amino acid sequence together with its V-gene family, and reads lacking a unique V-gene family were excluded. To address suspected cross-contamination and a sequencing artifact, a later analysis removed a few hundred highly shared, low-generation-probability nucleotide sequences. In a later analysis, a clonal expansion index for each public chain was calculated from normalized within-repertoire ranks of inferred template counts. Generation probabilities in a later analysis came from a VDJ recombination model fitted to out-of-frame rearrangements, and those results were checked against IGoR. Hypergeometric tests were used in a later analysis to score TCR-TCR, TCR-HLA and TCR-CMV co-occurrence, with a repertoire-size bias correction applied to the TCR pairs. A later analysis estimated false discovery rates by permuting HLA or CMV assignments 20 times. A later analysis grouped co-occurring TCRs with DBSCAN, adding TCRdist sequence similarity when clustering within HLA-allele-positive subsets. Co-occurrence clustering excluded repertoires with fewer than 30,000 or more than 120,000 public chains, plus five with anomalous nucleotide sharing. What TCRdb holds here is the immuneACCESS table cut down to in-frame rearrangements. Part of the clones is not present; checked against another copy, under half of the missing clones reflect an unresolved V gene, and the others are unexplained. V and J calls and clone size are as listed in that table; D and trimming were resolved from the DNA. This sample comprises about 62,000 clones, roughly 77% of them detected only once. 5.4% of the sample is in the top ten clones.

This clonotype was obtained from a woman in her 30s in good health and CMV-seronegative. The V and J genes are TRBV11-3 and TRBJ2-1; the D region possibly corresponds to TRBD1 (6 bases align). The sequencing sample was made of PBMCs. The CDR3 region reads CASSPRSGTTYSDEQFF. The base sequence is TGTGCCAGCAGCCCCAGATCCGGGACAACATACTCCGATGAGCAGTTCTTC.